A single sample gave rise to the 15 T cell receptor beta chains below, sequenced in a study of blood T cell repertoires in COVID-19. Using immunoSEQ multiplex PCR, the repertoire was profiled, and TCRdb retains in-frame clones only, with some absent. Of tens of thousands of clones in the sample, about 76% were seen once. The sample comprised peripheral blood. Receptor source: a man between 65 and 85 years old with active or convalescent COVID-19.

This chain links TRBV24-1 with TRBJ2-2; 8 bases are shared with TRBD1. The CDR3 length is 15 residues. CDR1 KGHDR and CDR2 SFDVKD come from the germline V gene. The ends lost 5 bases at V and 7 bases at J; junction bases unmatched: 8. The CDR3 here is CATSAPGGKGGELFF. Written as DNA, the CDR3 is TGTGCCACCAGTGCCCCAGGGGGCAAGGGCGGGGAGCTGTTTTTT.

This clone was seen only a few times. CDR3 sequence reads: CASSQDRRLAGGSYNEQFF. The CDR3 DNA follows: TGCGCCAGCAGCCAAGATCGGCGTCTAGCGGGGGGATCCTACAATGAGCAGTTCTTC. This chain connects TRBV4-3 to TRBJ2-1, with 11 bases identical to TRBD2. Trimming cost V 0 bases and J 1 base; bases outside gene matches: 8. Germline loops: CDR1 LGHNA, CDR2 YSLEER. The CDR3 runs 19 residues.

V gene TRBV3-1 (or the pseudogene TRBV3-2) combines with J gene TRBJ1-2, with 9 nucleotides matching TRBD1. CDR1 is LGHDT and CDR2 is YNNKEL in the germline V gene (reference sequence). The CDR3 contains 16 residues. V lost 2 bases to trimming and J lost 4 bases; unmatched junction nucleotides: 8. CDR3 loop: CASSQRRDRVVYGYTF. In DNA, the CDR3 is TGTGCCAGCAGCCAACGCCGGGACAGGGTGGTCTATGGCTACACCTTC.

The V gene is TRBV27, the J gene TRBJ1-1, with a possible D match to TRBD1 (6 bases). Between the trimmed V and J ends, which lost 8 bases and 4 bases, there was a span of 17 bases. This CDR3 is 14 amino acids long. The germline gives CDR1 MNHEY, CDR2 SMNVEV (reference sequence). The CDR3 nucleotides are TGTGCCAGCCGGGGGGGCAGGCCAACCACTGAAGCTTTCTTT. Amino acid sequence: CASRGGRPTTEAFF.

A few counts support this clone. The rearrangement uses TRBV2 and TRBJ2-4; D is possibly TRBD2 (6 bases). The V gene's germline CDR1 is SNHLY and CDR2 FYNNEI. V was clipped by 2 bases and J by 1 base, with 12 bases between them. The CDR3 consists of 16 residues. The CDR3 DNA reads as TGTGCCAGCAGTGAAAAACTAGCTTTGGCCAAAAACATTCAGTACTTC. It translates to CASSEKLALAKNIQYF.

The rearrangement links TRBV7-2 to TRBJ1-3; TRBD1 might be the D (6 bases). The CDR3 is 14 amino acids. Germline CDR1 reads SGHTA; CDR2 reads FQGNSA. The V end was cut by 6 bases, the J end by 0 bases, with 9 bases between. This CDR3 is CASSTGNSGNTIYF. In DNA, the CDR3 is TGTGCCAGCAGTACAGGGAACTCTGGAAACACCATATATTTT.

The CDR3 loop is CASSVRGGSNQPQHF. The DNA for the CDR3 is TGTGCCAGCAGTGTGAGGGGGGGCAGCAATCAGCCCCAGCATTTT. This chain links TRBV2 with TRBJ1-5, with D perhaps matching TRBD1 (6 bases). CDR1 SNHLY and CDR2 FYNNEI come from the germline V gene. The V end lost 4 bases, the J end lost 1 base, and 11 bases lay between the germline ends. This CDR3 has 15 amino acids. The whole variable domain, remainder taken from reference TRBV2 and TRBJ1-5, is EPEVTQTPSHQVTQMGQEVILRCVPISNHLYFYWYRQILGQKVEFLVSFYNNEISEKSEIFDDQFSVERPDGSNFTLKIRSTKLEDSAMYFCASSVRGGSNQPQHFGDGTRLSIL.

The chain carries TRBV7-2 and TRBJ2-5, with 10 nucleotides matching TRBD1. There are 15 residues in the CDR3. The germline CDR1 and CDR2 sequences are SGHTA and FQGNSA. V was pared by 3 bases and J by 1 base, with 2 bases of the junction left unmatched. DNA of the CDR3: TGTGCCAGCAGCTTCGACAGGGGGCTCCAAGAGACCCAGTACTTC. It codes for CASSFDRGLQETQYF.

This chain connects TRBV3-1 (or the pseudogene TRBV3-2) to TRBJ2-7; a possible D gene is TRBD2 (5 bases). The length of the CDR3 is 15 residues. The germline gives CDR1 LGHDT, CDR2 YNNKEL (reference sequence). V lost 0 bases and J lost 2, with 11 bases in between. The CDR3 nucleotides read TGTGCCAGCAGCCAAGACCCGATGGAGGCCTACGAGCAGTACTTC. This encodes CASSQDPMEAYEQYF.

The chain couples TRBV28 to TRBJ1-1, with TRBD1 matching 10 bases. J lost 5 bases, V lost 5 bases, and 8 bases had no gene match. The CDR3 totals 15 residues. Germline assignment: CDR1 MDHEN and CDR2 SYDVKM. The CDR3 loop reads CASSPPRTGGTEAFF. The CDR3 region has the DNA TGTGCCAGCAGTCCCCCCCGGACAGGGGGAACTGAAGCTTTCTTT.

The genes are TRBV18 and TRBJ2-5; D possibly corresponds to TRBD1 (6 bases). V lost 4 bases, J lost 3 bases, and 12 bases lay in between. This CDR3 has 14 residues. Germline CDR1 is KGHSH and CDR2 is LQKENI. The CDR3: CASSRSSGEETQYF. Written as DNA, the CDR3 is TGTGCCAGCTCACGTTCCTCAGGGGAAGAGACCCAGTACTTC.

V is TRBV3-1 (or the pseudogene TRBV3-2) and J is TRBJ2-3; D is uncertain. CDR3 length equals 20 residues. The V end was cut by 1 base, the J end by 0 bases, with 23 bases between. Germline V gene data show CDR1 as LGHDT and CDR2 as YNNKEL (reference sequence). The CDR3 region has the DNA TGTGCCAGCAGCCAAGCCTGTAAGTGGTTGAAGAATACTAGCACAGATACGCAGTATTTT. Translation gives CASSQACKWLKNTSTDTQYF.

The chain has TRBV29-1 and TRBJ1-5, with D possibly being TRBD1 (6 bases). There are 13 residues in the CDR3. In germline, CDR1 is SQVTM, CDR2 ANQGSEA. V was pared by 3 bases and J by 6 bases, with 12 bases between. As DNA, the CDR3 is TGCAGCGTTGACGCAGGGGCGGGTCAGCCCCAGCATTTT. Protein product: CSVDAGAGQPQHF.

The chain employs TRBV27 and TRBJ2-3; the match to TRBD1 covers 8 bases. The CDR3 contains 14 residues. The V gene end was trimmed by 5 bases and the J gene end by 4 bases; junction bases not matched to a gene: 5. CDR1 is MNHEY, CDR2 SMNVEV, per germline (reference sequence). CDR3 loop: CASSRTGWSDTQYF. CDR3 coding DNA: TGTGCCAGCAGTCGGACAGGGTGGTCAGATACGCAGTATTTT.

The V and J genes are TRBV11-3 and TRBJ2-7; D is ambiguous. CDR3 length: 13 amino acids. The V end was cut by 6 bases, the J end by 1 base, with 10 bases between. The germline V gene has CDR1 SGHNT and CDR2 YENEEA. The CDR3 sequence: CASSLDGSYEQYF. Here the CDR3 DNA reads TGTGCCAGCAGTCTTGACGGGTCCTACGAGCAGTACTTC.